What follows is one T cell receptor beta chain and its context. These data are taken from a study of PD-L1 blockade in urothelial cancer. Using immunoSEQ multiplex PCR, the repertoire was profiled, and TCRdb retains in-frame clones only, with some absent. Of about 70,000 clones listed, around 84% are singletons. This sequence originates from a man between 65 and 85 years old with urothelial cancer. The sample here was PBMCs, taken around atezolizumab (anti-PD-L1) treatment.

The CDR3 sequence is CASSRQGFPYEQYF. As DNA, the CDR3 is TGTGCCAGTAGCAGACAGGGATTCCCCTACGAGCAGTACTTC. The chain recombines TRBV19 with TRBJ2-7, with 7 nucleotides matching TRBD1. The CDR3 is 14 residues long. Germline CDR1 and CDR2: LNHDA and SQIVND (reference sequence). The trim removed 6 bases at V and 2 bases at J, leaving 7 bases unmatched.